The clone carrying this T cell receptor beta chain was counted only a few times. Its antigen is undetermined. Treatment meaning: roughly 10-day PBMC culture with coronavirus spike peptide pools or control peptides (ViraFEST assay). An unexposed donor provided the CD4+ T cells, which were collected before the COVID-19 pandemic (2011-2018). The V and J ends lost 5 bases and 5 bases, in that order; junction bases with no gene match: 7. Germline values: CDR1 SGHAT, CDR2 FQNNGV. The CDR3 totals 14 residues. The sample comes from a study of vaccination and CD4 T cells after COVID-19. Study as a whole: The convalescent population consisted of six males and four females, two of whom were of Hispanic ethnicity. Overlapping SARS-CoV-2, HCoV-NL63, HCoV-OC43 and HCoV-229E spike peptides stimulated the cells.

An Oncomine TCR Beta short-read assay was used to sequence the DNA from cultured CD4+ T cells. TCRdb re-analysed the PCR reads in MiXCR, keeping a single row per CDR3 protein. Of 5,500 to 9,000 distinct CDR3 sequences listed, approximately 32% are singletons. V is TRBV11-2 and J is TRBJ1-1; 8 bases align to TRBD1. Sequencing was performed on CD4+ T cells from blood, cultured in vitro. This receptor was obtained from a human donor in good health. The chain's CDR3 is CASSPPRGRTEAFF. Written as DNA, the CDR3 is TGTGCCAGCAGCCCTCCCAGGGGGCGGACTGAAGCTTTCTTT.